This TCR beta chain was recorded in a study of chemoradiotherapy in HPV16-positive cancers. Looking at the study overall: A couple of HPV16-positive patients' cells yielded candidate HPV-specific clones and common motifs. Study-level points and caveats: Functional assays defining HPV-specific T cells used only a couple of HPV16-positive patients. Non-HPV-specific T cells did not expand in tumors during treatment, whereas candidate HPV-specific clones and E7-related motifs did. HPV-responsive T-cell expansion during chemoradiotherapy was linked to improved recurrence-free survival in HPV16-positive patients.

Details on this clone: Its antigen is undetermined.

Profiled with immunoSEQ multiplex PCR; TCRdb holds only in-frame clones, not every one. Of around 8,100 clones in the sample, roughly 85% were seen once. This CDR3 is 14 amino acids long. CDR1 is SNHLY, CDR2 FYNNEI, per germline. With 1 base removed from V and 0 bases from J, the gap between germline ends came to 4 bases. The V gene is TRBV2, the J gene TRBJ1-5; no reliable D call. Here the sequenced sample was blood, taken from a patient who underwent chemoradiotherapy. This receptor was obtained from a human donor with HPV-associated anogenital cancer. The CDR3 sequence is CASSEGYSNQPQHF. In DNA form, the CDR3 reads TGTGCCAGCAGTGAAGGGTATAGCAATCAGCCCCAGCATTTT. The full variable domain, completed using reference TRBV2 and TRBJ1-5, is EPEVTQTPSHQVTQMGQEVILRCVPISNHLYFYWYRQILGQKVEFLVSFYNNEISEKSEIFDDQFSVERPDGSNFTLKIRSTKLEDSAMYFCASSEGYSNQPQHFGDGTRLSIL.